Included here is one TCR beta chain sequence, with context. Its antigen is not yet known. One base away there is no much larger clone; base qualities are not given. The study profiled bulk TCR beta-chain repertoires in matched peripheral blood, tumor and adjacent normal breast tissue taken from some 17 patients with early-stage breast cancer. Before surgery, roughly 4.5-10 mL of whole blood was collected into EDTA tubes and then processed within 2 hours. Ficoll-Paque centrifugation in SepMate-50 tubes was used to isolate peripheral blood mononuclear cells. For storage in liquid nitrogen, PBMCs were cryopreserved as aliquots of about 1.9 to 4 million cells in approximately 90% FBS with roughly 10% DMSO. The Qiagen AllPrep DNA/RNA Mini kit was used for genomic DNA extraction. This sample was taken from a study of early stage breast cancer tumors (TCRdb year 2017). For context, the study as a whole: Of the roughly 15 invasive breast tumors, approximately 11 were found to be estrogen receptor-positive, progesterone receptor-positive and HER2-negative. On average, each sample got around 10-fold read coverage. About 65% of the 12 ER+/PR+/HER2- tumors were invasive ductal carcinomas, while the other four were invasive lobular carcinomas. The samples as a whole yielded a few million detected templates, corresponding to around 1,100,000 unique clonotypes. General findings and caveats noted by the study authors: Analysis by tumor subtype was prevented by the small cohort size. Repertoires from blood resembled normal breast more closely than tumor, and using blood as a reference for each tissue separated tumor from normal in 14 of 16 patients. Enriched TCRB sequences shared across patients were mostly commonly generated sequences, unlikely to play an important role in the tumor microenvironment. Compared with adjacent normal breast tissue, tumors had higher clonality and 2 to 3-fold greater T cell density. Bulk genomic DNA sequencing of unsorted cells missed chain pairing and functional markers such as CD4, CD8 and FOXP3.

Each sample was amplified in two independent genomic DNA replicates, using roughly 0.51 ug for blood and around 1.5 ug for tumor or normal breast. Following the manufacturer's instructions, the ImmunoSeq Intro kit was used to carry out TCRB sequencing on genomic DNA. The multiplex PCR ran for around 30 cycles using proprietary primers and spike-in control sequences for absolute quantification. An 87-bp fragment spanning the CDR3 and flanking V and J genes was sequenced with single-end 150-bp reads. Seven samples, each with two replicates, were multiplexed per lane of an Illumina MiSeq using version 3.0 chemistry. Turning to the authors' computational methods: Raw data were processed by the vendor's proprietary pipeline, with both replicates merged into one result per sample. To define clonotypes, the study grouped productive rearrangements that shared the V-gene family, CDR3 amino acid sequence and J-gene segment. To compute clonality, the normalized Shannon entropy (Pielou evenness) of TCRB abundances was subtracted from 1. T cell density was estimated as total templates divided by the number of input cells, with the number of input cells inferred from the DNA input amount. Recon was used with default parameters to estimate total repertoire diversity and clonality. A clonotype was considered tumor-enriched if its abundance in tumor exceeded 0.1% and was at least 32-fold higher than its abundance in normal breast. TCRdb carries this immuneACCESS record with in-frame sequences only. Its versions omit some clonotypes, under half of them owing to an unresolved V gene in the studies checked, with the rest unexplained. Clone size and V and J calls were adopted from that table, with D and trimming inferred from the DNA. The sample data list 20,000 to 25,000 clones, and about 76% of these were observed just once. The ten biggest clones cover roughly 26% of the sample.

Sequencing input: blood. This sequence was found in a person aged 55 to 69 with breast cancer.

The CDR3 region has the sequence CASSGVAGANVLTF. The DNA reads TGCGCCAGCAGCGGGGTTGCTGGGGCCAACGTCCTGACTTTC. The rearrangement combines TRBV5-1 with TRBJ2-6, with no confidently assigned D gene. The CDR3 spans 14 residues, from the cysteine through the phenylalanine. The sequence is cut down to CDR3 DNA, 42 bases in frame from base 1. The trim is 4 bases for V and 2 bases for J, with a gap of 7 bases between the germline ends. Sequences SGHRS (CDR1) and YFSETQ (CDR2) are obtained from the germline V gene.